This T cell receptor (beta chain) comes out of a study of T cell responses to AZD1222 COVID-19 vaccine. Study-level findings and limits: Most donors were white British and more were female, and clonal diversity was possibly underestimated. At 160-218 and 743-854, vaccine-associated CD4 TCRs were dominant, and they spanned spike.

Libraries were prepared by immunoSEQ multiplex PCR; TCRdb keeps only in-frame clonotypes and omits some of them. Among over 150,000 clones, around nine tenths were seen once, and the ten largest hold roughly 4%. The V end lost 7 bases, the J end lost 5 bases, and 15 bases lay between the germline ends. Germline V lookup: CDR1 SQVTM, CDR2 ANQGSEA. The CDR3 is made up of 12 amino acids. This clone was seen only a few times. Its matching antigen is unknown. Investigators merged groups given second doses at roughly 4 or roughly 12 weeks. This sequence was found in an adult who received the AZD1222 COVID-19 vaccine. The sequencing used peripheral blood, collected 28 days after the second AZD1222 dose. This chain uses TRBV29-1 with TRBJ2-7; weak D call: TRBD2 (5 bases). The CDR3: CSADLGMDEQYF. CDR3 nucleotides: TGCAGCGCAGATCTCGGGATGGACGAGCAGTACTTC.